These 19 T cell receptor beta chains originate from one sample sequenced in a study of molecular identifiers for immune sequencing clone quantification. A single record per CDR3 protein comes from TCRdb applying MiXCR to the PCR reads. This sample has some 580,000 distinct CDR3 sequences, with about 25% found just once. Specimen: naive CD8+ T cells from blood, with Jurkat cell RNA spiked in. Noted subset: FACS-sorted CD8+CD4-CCR7+CD45RA+ naive T cells. These receptors were taken from a human donor in good health. Some libraries in this study had Jurkat cell RNA spiked in.

This clonotype was seen a handful of times. The final CDR3 position lacks the conserved phenylalanine or tryptophan, pointing to a likely read error. As DNA, the CDR3 is TGCAGCGTTGAAGATCTGGGACAGATCTCTGGAAACACCATATATTCT. Translated: CSVEDLGQISGNTIYS. The chain is built from TRBV29-1 and TRBJ1-3; 7 bases are a match to TRBD1. The germline gives CDR1 SQVTM, CDR2 ANQGSEA. V dropped 0 bases and J dropped 0; count of bases not matched to a gene: 5. This CDR3 contains 16 residues.

A note on this clonotype: A read error may account for a junction end that differs from germline. V and J are TRBV6-6 and TRBJ1-4, with no clear D. From germline, CDR1 is MNHNY and CDR2 SVGAGI (reference sequence). There are 16 residues in the CDR3. The CDR3 protein is CASSDLTLDLNEKLFF. The CDR3 DNA is TGTGCCAGCAGTGACCTGACCTTAGATCTGAATGAAAAACTATTTTTT.

On this clonotype itself: Just one base apart from a much larger clone, this may be a read error. The chain joins TRBV9 to TRBJ1-1, with 7 bases identical to TRBD1. This CDR3 spans 13 amino acids. CDR1 and CDR2 (germline): SGDLS, YYNGEE. CDR3 sequence reads: CASSVGQGPDAFF. CDR3 DNA: TGTGCCAGCAGCGTAGGACAGGGTCCTGACGCTTTCTTT.

In its sample, this clonotype was seen many times. This rearrangement joins TRBV7-6 to TRBJ1-1, with D maybe TRBD1 (5 bases). CDR3 length equals 14 residues. Germline-derived CDR1 and CDR2 are SGHVS and FNYEAQ. V shed 1 base and J shed 7 bases, with 13 bases lying between them. The CDR3 coding sequence is TGTGCCAGCAGCTTAGAAGAATGGGGGTTTGAAGCTTTCTTT. Protein sequence: CASSLEEWGFEAFF. Combining the CDR3 with reference TRBV7-6 and TRBJ1-1 gives the whole variable domain GAGVSQSPRYKVTKRGQDVALRCDPISGHVSLYWYRQALGQGPEFLTYFNYEAQQDKSGLPNDRFSAERPEGSISTLTIQRTEQRDSAMYRCASSLEEWGFEAFFGQGTRLTVV.

This clonotype was counted at least ten times. The chain recombines TRBV7-2 with TRBJ2-1; 10 bases are a match to TRBD2. V lost 5 bases and J lost 4; bases outside the gene matches: 5. The germline gives CDR1 SGHTA, CDR2 FQGNSA. The CDR3 length is 15 residues. CDR3 in amino acids: CASSRGLAEYNEQFF. The CDR3, as DNA: TGTGCCAGCAGCCGCGGACTAGCGGAATACAATGAGCAGTTCTTC.

The chain joins TRBV11-2 to TRBJ2-5, with a tentative D call TRBD2 (5 bases). The V gene lost 0 bases and the J gene lost 4 bases, with 12 bases spanning the gap. This CDR3 is built from 15 residues. Looked up from germline, CDR1 is SGHAT and CDR2 is FQNNGV. CDR3 amino acids: CASSLEGRLAETQYF. The CDR3 DNA reads TGTGCCAGCAGCTTAGAAGGCCGGCTAGCAGAGACCCAGTACTTC.

This rearrangement joins TRBV11-2 to TRBJ2-7; no clear D. The germline V gene encodes CDR1 SGHAT and CDR2 FQNNGV. The CDR3 runs 15 residues. The V and J ends lost 5 bases and 3 bases respectively, with 17 bases between them. The DNA for the CDR3 is TGTGCCAGCAGCCTTGGTAGAAACTCTTTCTACGAGCAGTACTTC. It translates to CASSLGRNSFYEQYF. The full variable domain, completed using reference TRBV11-2 and TRBJ2-7, is EAGVAQSPRYKIIEKRQSVAFWCNPISGHATLYWYQQILGQGPKLLIQFQNNGVVDDSQLPKDRFSAERLKGVDSTLKIQPAKLEDSAVYLCASSLGRNSFYEQYFGPGTRLTVT.

A word on this clonotype: Given a much more abundant clone one base away, this may be a read error. The final CDR3 position lacks the conserved phenylalanine or tryptophan, pointing to a likely read error. The chain combines TRBV12-3 or TRBV12-4 with TRBJ1-2; D not resolved. Deletions cut 3 bases from V and 4 bases from J, with 3 bases between. The CDR3 length is 11 residues. The CDR3 DNA reads TGTGCCAGCAGTTTTACCTATGGCTACACCCTC. Protein sequence: CASSFTYGYTL.

This clonotype turned up a few times. The rearrangement uses TRBV30 and TRBJ2-1; D might be TRBD1 or TRBD2, each matching 6 bases. The germline V gene has CDR1 GTSNPN and CDR2 SVGIG (reference sequence). The CDR3 is 14 residues long. V gave up 0 bases and J gave up 8 bases, with 14 bases separating them. In DNA, the CDR3 is TGTGCCTGGAGTGTCGGGGGCAATAGTGATGAGCAGTTCTTC. This encodes CAWSVGGNSDEQFF.

The genes are TRBV6-2 or TRBV6-3 and TRBJ2-1; TRBD1 or TRBD2 may be the D gene (5 bases each). Trimming took 0 bases from V and 0 from J, leaving 9 bases between them. The CDR3 has 16 residues. In germline, CDR1 is MNHEY, CDR2 SVGEGT. This chain's CDR3 is CASSYSRDHSYNEQFF. As DNA, the CDR3 is TGTGCCAGCAGTTACTCCCGGGACCACTCCTACAATGAGCAGTTCTTC.

The rearrangement uses TRBV28 and TRBJ1-2; tentatively, D is TRBD1 (5 bases). CDR1 is MDHEN, CDR2 SYDVKM, per germline. The CDR3 runs 15 residues. The V end lost 5 bases, the J end lost 4 bases, and 17 bases lay between the germline ends. The CDR3 DNA is TGTGCCAGCAGTCCACCCCCTCAGGGCGTCTATGGCTACACCTTC. Translating gives CASSPPPQGVYGYTF.

The chain joins TRBV6-1 to TRBJ2-2; D gene ambiguous. V lost 8 bases to trimming and J lost 0 bases, with 4 bases between them. Germline values: CDR1 MNHNS, CDR2 SASEGT. The CDR3 is 12 residues long. The CDR3 nucleotides read TGTGCCAGCCCTTCGAACACCGGGGAGCTGTTTTTT. Protein: CASPSNTGELFF.

This clonotype was observed many times. CDR3 in amino acids: CASTSTGEATIYF. Written as DNA, the CDR3 is TGTGCCAGCACCTCCACCGGGGAGGCCACCATATATTTT. The chain carries TRBV7-9 and TRBJ1-3; no clear D. The germline V gene encodes CDR1 SEHNR and CDR2 FQNEAQ (reference sequence). This CDR3 has 13 amino acids. The V end was cut by 7 bases, the J end by 9 bases, with 16 bases between.

J is TRBJ2-3 and V is TRBV12-3 or TRBV12-4; 15 nucleotides match TRBD2. The CDR3 has 16 amino acids. The V and J ends lost 5 bases and 8 bases, in that order; junction bases with no gene match: 8. This chain's CDR3 is CASSNSPGLAGGTQYF. CDR3 sequence (DNA): TGTGCCAGCAGTAACTCCCCGGGACTAGCGGGAGGTACGCAGTATTTT.

This clonotype has ten or more counts. The chain couples TRBV2 to TRBJ2-7; tentatively, D is TRBD2 (7 bases). The CDR3 spans 18 residues. Germline-derived CDR1 and CDR2 are SNHLY and FYNNEI. Trimming removed 4 bases at V and 2 bases at J, with 24 bases between. CDR3 protein: CASSALTGMTSPAYEQYF. CDR3 sequence (DNA): TGTGCCAGCAGTGCGTTAACAGGGATGACTAGCCCAGCCTACGAGCAGTACTTC.

V gene TRBV4-3 combines with J gene TRBJ2-3, with TRBD1 matching 7 bases. With 0 bases clipped from V and 3 bases from J, the junction kept 15 bases outside the gene matches. Germline V CDR1 and CDR2: LGHNA, YSLEER. CDR3 length: 19 residues. CDR3 coding DNA: TGCGCCAGCAGCCAAGAGCAGGACACAGTGGGGACAGCGACAGATACGCAGTATTTT. Amino acids: CASSQEQDTVGTATDTQYF.

Details on this clonotype: One end of the junction fails to match germline, which may point to a read error. The gene calls are TRBV12-3 or TRBV12-4 and TRBJ1-1, with D hard to call. The CDR3 has 14 amino acids. CDR3 bases: TGTGCCAGCAGGACGGGGAAAATGAACTCTGAAGCTTTCTTT. Translating it yields CASRTGKMNSEAFF.

Only a few counts were recorded for this clonotype. V usage is TRBV7-9 and J usage is TRBJ2-3; D uncertain. The V end lost 1 base, the J end lost 6 bases, and 14 bases lay between the germline ends. The germline V gene has CDR1 SEHNR and CDR2 FQNEAQ (reference sequence). This CDR3 has 15 amino acids. CDR3 sequence reads: CASSLVSGSGDTQYF. The CDR3 DNA reads TGTGCCAGCAGCTTAGTGTCCGGGTCCGGGGATACGCAGTATTTT.

Ten or more counts support this clonotype. V is TRBV2 and J is TRBJ2-7; 8 positions agree with TRBD1. Germline V gene lookup returns CDR1 SNHLY and CDR2 FYNNEI. The V gene end was trimmed by 3 bases and the J gene end by 4 bases; junction bases not matched to a gene: 8. The CDR3 sequence is 15 residues long. The CDR3 loop is CASSDVTGEWYEQYF. In DNA, the CDR3 is TGTGCCAGCAGTGATGTGACAGGGGAGTGGTACGAGCAGTACTTC.